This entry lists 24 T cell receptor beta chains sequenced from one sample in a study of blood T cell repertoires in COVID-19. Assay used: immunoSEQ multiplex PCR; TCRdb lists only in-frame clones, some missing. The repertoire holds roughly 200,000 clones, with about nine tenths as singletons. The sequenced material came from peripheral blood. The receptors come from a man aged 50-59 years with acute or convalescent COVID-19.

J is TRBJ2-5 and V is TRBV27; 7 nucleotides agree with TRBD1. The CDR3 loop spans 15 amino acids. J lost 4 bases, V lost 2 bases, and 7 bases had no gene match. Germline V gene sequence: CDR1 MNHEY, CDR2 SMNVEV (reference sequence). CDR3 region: CASSLEQGTVETQYF. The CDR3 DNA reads TGTGCCAGCAGTTTAGAACAGGGGACGGTAGAGACCCAGTACTTC.

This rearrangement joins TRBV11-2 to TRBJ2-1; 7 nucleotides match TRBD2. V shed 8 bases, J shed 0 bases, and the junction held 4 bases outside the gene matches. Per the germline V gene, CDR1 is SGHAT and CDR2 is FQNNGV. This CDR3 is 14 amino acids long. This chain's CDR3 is CASSIAGSYNEQFF. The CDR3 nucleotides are TGTGCCAGCTCTATAGCGGGCTCCTACAATGAGCAGTTCTTC.

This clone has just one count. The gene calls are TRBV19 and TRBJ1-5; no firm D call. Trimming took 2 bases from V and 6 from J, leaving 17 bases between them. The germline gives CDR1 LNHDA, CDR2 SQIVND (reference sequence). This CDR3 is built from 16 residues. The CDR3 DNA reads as TGTGCCAGTAGTATATTACGGGTACGAATCGGTCAGCCCCAGCATTTT. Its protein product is CASSILRVRIGQPQHF.

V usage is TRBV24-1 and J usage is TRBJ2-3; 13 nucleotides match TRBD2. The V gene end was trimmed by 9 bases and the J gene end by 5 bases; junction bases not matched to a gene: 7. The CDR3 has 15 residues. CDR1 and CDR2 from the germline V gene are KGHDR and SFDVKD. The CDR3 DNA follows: TGTGCCACCTCCACTAGCGGGGGGGCCAGAGATACGCAGTATTTT. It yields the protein CATSTSGGARDTQYF.

The CDR3 is CASSLDGADSPLHF. The CDR3 nucleotides read TGCGCCAGCAGCTTGGATGGGGCAGATTCACCCCTCCACTTT. V gene TRBV5-1 combines with J gene TRBJ1-6; the D gene is possibly TRBD1 (5 bases). This CDR3 region has 14 residues. Germline CDR1 reads SGHRS; CDR2 reads YFSETQ. The V end lost 0 bases, the J end lost 8 bases, and 9 bases lay between the germline ends.

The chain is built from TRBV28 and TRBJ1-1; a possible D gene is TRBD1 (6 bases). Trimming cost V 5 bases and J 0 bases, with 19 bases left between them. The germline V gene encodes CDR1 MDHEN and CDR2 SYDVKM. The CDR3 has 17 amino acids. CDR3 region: CASSTHRAGGMNTEAFF. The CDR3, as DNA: TGTGCCAGCAGTACCCACAGGGCGGGGGGCATGAACACTGAAGCTTTCTTT.

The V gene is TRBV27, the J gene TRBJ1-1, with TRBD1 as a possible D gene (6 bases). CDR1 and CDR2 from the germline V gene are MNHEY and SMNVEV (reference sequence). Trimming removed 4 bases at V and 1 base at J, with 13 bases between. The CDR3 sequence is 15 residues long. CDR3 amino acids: CASSSLLTGNTEAFF. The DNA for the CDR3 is TGTGCCAGCAGTTCCCTACTGACAGGGAACACTGAAGCTTTCTTT.

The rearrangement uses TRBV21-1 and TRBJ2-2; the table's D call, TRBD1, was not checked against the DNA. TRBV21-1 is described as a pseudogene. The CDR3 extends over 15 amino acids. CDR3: CASSATTGLTGELFF. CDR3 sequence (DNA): TGTGCCAGCAGCGCCACGACAGGGTTGACCGGGGAGCTGTTTTTT.

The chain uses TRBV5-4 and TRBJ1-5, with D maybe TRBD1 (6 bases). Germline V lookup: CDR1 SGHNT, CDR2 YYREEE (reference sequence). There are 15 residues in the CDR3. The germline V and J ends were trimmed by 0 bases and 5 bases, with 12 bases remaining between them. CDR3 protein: CASSLEQGVDQPQHF. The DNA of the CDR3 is TGTGCCAGCAGCTTGGAACAGGGTGTGGATCAGCCCCAGCATTTT.

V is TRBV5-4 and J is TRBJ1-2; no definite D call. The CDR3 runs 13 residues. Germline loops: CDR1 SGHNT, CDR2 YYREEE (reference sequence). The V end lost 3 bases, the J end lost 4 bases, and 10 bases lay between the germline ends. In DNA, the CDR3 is TGTGCCAGCAGCTCCGAACTACGCTATGGCTACACCTTC. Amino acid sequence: CASSSELRYGYTF.

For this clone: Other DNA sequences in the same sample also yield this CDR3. This CDR3 is CASSPPGAGANVLTF. Here the CDR3 DNA reads TGTGCCAGCTCACCGCCAGGGGCTGGGGCCAACGTCCTGACTTTC. The rearrangement uses TRBV18 and TRBJ2-6; D might be TRBD1 (6 bases). Trimming removed 3 bases from V and 2 bases from J, with 8 bases in between. This CDR3 contains 15 residues. The germline gives CDR1 KGHSH, CDR2 LQKENI.

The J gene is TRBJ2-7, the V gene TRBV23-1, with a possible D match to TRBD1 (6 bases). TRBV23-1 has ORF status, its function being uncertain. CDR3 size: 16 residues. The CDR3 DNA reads TGCCCCCCCAGTCGACCGGGACATCTCGGAAACTACGAGCAGTACGTC. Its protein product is CPPSRPGHLGNYEQYV.

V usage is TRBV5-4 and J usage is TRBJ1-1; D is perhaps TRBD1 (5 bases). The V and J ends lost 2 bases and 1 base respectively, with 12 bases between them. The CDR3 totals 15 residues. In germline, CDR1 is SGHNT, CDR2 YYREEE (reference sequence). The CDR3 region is CASSFGPGGNTEAFF. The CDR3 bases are TGTGCCAGCAGCTTTGGGCCCGGGGGGAACACTGAAGCTTTCTTT. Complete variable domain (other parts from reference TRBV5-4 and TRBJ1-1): ETGVTQSPTHLIKTRGQQVTLRCSSQSGHNTVSWYQQALGQGPQFIFQYYREEENGRGNFPPRFSGLQFPNYSSELNVNALELDDSALYLCASSFGPGGNTEAFFGQGTRLTVV.

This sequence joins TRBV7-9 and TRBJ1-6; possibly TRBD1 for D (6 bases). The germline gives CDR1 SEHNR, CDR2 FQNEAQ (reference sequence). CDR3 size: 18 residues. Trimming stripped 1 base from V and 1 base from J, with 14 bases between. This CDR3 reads CASSLGPQGRSYNSPLHF. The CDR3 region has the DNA TGTGCCAGCAGCTTAGGCCCACAGGGAAGGTCCTATAATTCACCCCTCCACTTT. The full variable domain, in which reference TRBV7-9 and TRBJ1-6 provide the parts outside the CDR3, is DTGVSQNPRHKITKRGQNVTFRCDPISEHNRLYWYRQTLGQGPEFLTYFQNEAQLEKSRLLSDRFSAERPKGSFSTLEIQRTEQGDSAMYLCASSLGPQGRSYNSPLHFGNGTRLTVT.

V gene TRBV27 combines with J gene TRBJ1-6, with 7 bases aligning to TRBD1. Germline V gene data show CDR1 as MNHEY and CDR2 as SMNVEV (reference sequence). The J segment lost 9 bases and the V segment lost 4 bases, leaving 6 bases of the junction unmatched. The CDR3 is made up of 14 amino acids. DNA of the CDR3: TGTGCCAGCAGTTATCGACAGGGTTTTTCACCCCTCCACTTT. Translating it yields CASSYRQGFSPLHF.

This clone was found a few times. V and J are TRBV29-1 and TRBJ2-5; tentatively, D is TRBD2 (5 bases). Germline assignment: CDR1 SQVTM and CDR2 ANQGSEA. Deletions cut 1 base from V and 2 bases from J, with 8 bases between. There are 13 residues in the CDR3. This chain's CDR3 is CSVEGLAQETQYF. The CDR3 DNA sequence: TGCAGCGTTGAAGGGCTAGCTCAAGAGACCCAGTACTTC. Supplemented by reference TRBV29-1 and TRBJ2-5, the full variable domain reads SAVISQKPSRDICQRGTSLTIQCQVDSQVTMMFWYRQQPGQSLTLIATANQGSEATYESGFVIDKFPISRPNLTFSTLTVSNMSPEDSSIYLCSVEGLAQETQYFGPGTRLLVL.

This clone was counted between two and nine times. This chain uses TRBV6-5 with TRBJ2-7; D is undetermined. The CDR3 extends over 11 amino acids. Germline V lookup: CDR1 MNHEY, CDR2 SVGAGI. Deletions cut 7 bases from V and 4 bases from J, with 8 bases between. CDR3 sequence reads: CASTGPYEQYV. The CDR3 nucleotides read TGTGCCAGCACGGGTCCGTACGAGCAGTACGTC.

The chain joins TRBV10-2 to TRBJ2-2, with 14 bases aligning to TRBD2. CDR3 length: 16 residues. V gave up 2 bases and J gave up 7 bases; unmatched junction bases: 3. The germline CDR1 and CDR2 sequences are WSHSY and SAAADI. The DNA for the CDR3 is TGCGCCAGCAGTGAGGGCGGGACTAGCGGGAGCGGGGAGCTGTTTTTT. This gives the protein CASSEGGTSGSGELFF.

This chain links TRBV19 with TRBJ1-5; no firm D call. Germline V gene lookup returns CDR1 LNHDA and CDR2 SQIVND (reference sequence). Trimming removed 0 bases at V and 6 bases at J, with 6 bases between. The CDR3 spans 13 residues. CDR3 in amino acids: CASSIDTSQPQHF. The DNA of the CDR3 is TGTGCCAGTAGTATAGATACCAGTCAGCCCCAGCATTTT. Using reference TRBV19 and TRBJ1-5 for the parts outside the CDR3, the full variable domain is DGGITQSPKYLFRKEGQNVTLSCEQNLNHDAMYWYRQDPGQGLRLIYYSQIVNDFQKGDIAEGYSVSREKKESFPLTVTSAQKNPTAFYLCASSIDTSQPQHFGDGTRLSIL.

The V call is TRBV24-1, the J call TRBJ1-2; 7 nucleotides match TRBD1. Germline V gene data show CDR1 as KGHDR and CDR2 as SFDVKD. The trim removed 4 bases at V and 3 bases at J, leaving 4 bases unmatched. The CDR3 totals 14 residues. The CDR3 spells CATSDTGTDYGYTF. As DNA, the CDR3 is TGTGCCACCAGTGACACGGGGACAGACTATGGCTACACCTTC.

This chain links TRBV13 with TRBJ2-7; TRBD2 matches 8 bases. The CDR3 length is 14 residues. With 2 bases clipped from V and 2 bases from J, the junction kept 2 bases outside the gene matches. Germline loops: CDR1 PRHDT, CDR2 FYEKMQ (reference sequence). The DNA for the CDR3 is TGTGCCAGCAGCTTAAACGGGAGGGCCTACGAGCAGTACTTC. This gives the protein CASSLNGRAYEQYF.

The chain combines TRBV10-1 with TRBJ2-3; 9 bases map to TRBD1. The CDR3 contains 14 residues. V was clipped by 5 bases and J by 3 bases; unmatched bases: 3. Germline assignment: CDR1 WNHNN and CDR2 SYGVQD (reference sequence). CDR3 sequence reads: CASSWDRETDTQYF. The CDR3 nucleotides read TGCGCCAGCAGTTGGGACAGGGAGACAGATACGCAGTATTTT.

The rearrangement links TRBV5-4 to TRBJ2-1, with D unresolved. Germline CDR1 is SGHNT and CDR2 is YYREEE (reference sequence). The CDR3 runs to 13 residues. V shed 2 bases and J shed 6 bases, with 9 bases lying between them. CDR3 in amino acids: CASSFDPGNEQFF. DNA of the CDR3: TGTGCCAGCAGCTTCGACCCGGGCAATGAGCAGTTCTTC.

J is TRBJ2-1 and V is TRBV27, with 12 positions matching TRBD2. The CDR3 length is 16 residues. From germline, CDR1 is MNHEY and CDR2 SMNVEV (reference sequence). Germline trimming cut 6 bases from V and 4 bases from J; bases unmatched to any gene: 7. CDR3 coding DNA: TGTGCCAGCAGGTCTAGCGGGGGGGGTAAATACAATGAGCAGTTCTTC. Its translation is CASRSSGGGKYNEQFF.